This T cell receptor (beta chain) was captured by sequencing in a study of blood T cell repertoires in COVID-19. Background on the study: Spain, Italy and the United States supplied samples that represented acute and convalescent COVID-19.

Using immunoSEQ multiplex PCR, the repertoire was profiled, and TCRdb retains in-frame clones only, with some absent. The table records around 260,000 clones, about 90% of them present only once. Germline CDR1 reads SGHKS; CDR2 reads YYEKEE (reference sequence). V shed 3 bases, J shed 7 bases, and the junction held 15 bases outside the gene matches. The CDR3 consists of 17 residues. The chain combines TRBV5-5 with TRBJ1-4, with 7 positions matching TRBD1. The sequencing sample was made of peripheral blood. The source is a woman between 45 and 60 years old with acute or convalescent COVID-19. The CDR3 reads CASSYRLPGGMGEKLFF. The CDR3, as DNA: TGTGCCAGCAGCTATCGCCTCCCAGGGGGAATGGGTGAAAAACTGTTTTTT.